This T cell receptor (beta chain) was documented in a study of blood T cell repertoires in COVID-19. Study details: The United States, Italy and Spain supplied acute and convalescent COVID-19 samples. Sample material is recorded as cDNA or gDNA derived from T cells, B-cell-depleted T cells, or PBMCs.

This CDR3 spans 14 amino acids. The V segment lost 3 bases and the J segment 6 bases; nucleotides outside the gene matches: 7. Germline V CDR1 and CDR2: SGHTA, FQGNSA. In the authors' methods: Scientists estimated how many nucleated cells there were by amplifying reference gene primers. The assay was immunoSEQ multiplex PCR, and TCRdb's table has in-frame clones only and misses some. V, J and clone size are taken as reported in that table, and D and trimming were inferred from the DNA itself. The sample includes around 170,000 clones, around 89% of them seen just once. This sequence was found in a man in his 60s with acute or convalescent COVID-19. The gene calls are TRBV7-2 and TRBJ1-2; 7 bases line up with TRBD1. The sample was peripheral blood. CDR3 nucleotide sequence: TGTGCCAGCAGCTTCGACAGGGACTCACATGGCTACACCTTC. It encodes CASSFDRDSHGYTF.